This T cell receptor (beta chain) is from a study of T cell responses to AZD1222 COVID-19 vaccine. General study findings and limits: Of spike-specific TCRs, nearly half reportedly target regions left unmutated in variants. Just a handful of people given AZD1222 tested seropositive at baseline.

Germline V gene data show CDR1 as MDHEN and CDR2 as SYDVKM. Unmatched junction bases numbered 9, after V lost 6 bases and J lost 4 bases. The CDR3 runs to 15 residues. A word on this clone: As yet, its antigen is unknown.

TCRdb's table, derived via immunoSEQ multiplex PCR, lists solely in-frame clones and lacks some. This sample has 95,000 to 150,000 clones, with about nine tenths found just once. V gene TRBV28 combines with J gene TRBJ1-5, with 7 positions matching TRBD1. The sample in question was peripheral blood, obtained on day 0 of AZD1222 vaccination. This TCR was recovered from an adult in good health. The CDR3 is CASSPYEGANQPQHF. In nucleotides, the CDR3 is TGTGCCAGCAGCCCCTATGAGGGGGCAAATCAGCCCCAGCATTTT.